This T cell receptor (beta chain) originates from a study of cytomegalovirus exposure and HLA in healthy donors. This CDR3 has 18 amino acids. Germline CDR1 and CDR2: MNHNS and SASEGT. V gave up 2 bases and J gave up 1 base; unmatched junction bases: 9. The PCR used 60 Vbeta and 13 Jbeta primers. The data were produced by immunoSEQ multiplex PCR, yet TCRdb's version contains in-frame clones alone and is incomplete. The table lists about 150,000 clones, roughly 80% of them singletons. A remark on this clone: Its antigen remains unknown.

Findings and limits, study-wide: For cytomegalovirus status, the classifier reportedly gave diagnoses with high specificity and sensitivity.

The clonotype comes from a man younger than 35 in good health and CMV-seropositive. Input material: PBMCs. This chain uses TRBV6-1 with TRBJ1-5; TRBD1 matches at 9 bases. The CDR3 is CASSEMGTGRRSNQPQHF. In DNA form, the CDR3 reads TGTGCCAGCAGTGAAATGGGGACAGGGAGGCGAAGCAATCAGCCCCAGCATTTT.